The 13 T cell receptor beta chains given below trace back to one sample, sequenced in a study of human T cells and chemical hapten exposure. Noted time point: pre-sensitization, week 0. Treatment given: therapeutic diphenylcyclopropenone sensitization with weekly scalp DPC. One entry per CDR3 protein, called by TCRdb with MiXCR from the RACE reads. The data contain about 270,000 distinct CDR3 sequences, approximately 8% of them singletons. The specimen comprised whole blood, sampled in connection with sensitization to the hapten diphenylcyclopropenone (DPC). The receptors shown here come from a man aged 18-30 years with alopecia areata. Some clones in this sample may be carry-over from other donors' samples.

The CDR3 bases are TGTGCCACCAGTGATGCGGGGCCTAGCACAGATACGCAGTATTTT. Translating it yields CATSDAGPSTDTQYF. The chain couples TRBV24-1 to TRBJ2-3; D is possibly TRBD2 (6 bases). Germline lookup yields CDR1 KGHDR and CDR2 SFDVKD. The CDR3 contains 15 residues. The V end was cut by 3 bases, the J end by 0 bases, with 9 bases between.

This clonotype was observed a handful of times. This chain connects TRBV18 to TRBJ2-3; weak D call: TRBD2 (6 bases). This CDR3 is built from 17 residues. Germline-derived CDR1 and CDR2 are KGHSH and LQKENI. Trimming took 3 bases from V and 0 from J, leaving 16 bases between them. The CDR3 region is CASSPWRGHASTDTQYF. CDR3 bases: TGTGCCAGCTCACCCTGGCGGGGCCACGCTAGCACAGATACGCAGTATTTT. The whole variable domain, filled in from reference TRBV18 and TRBJ2-3, reads NAGVMQNPRHLVRRRGQEARLRCSPMKGHSHVYWYRQLPEEGLKFMVYLQKENIIDESGMPKERFSAEFPKEGPSILRIQQVVRGDSAAYFCASSPWRGHASTDTQYFGPGTRLTVL.

The chain carries TRBV6-5 and TRBJ2-2; 7 nucleotides align to TRBD1. Germline V gene sequence: CDR1 MNHEY, CDR2 SVGAGI. V lost 5 bases to trimming and J lost 4 bases; unmatched junction nucleotides: 7. The CDR3 spans 15 residues. CDR3 DNA: TGTGCCAGCAGTAACCGACAGGGTAGCACCGGGGAGCTGTTTTTT. Protein sequence: CASSNRQGSTGELFF.

This clonotype was seen repeatedly, ten times or more. This chain links TRBV29-1 with TRBJ2-2; TRBD2 might be the D (5 bases). Trimming took 2 bases from V and 4 from J, leaving 14 bases between them. Germline assignment: CDR1 SQVTM and CDR2 ANQGSEA. The CDR3 extends over 15 amino acids. DNA for the CDR3: TGCAGCGTTGAATTCGGGAATACCGGCACCGGGGAGCTGTTTTTT. Amino acid sequence: CSVEFGNTGTGELFF.

The CDR3 DNA follows: TGTGCCAGCAGCTTAGGCGAAAATAATCAGCCCCAGCATTTT. It translates to CASSLGENNQPQHF. The chain links TRBV7-8 to TRBJ1-5, with unresolved D. Trimming cost V 1 base and J 4 bases, with 8 bases left between them. Germline V gene lookup returns CDR1 SGHVS and CDR2 FQNEAQ. The CDR3 contains 14 residues. Full variable domain (remainder filled in from reference TRBV7-8 and TRBJ1-5): GAGVSQSPRYKVAKRGQDVALRCDPISGHVSLFWYQQALGQGPEFLTYFQNEAQLDKSGLPSDRFFAERPEGSVSTLKIQRTQQEDSAVYLCASSLGENNQPQHFGDGTRLSIL.

The sample holds many counts of this clonotype. The chain is built from TRBV4-1 and TRBJ1-1, with TRBD1 matching over 10 bases. After removal of 4 bases from V and 4 bases from J, the junction contained 12 bases not matched to a gene. The CDR3 covers 17 residues. CDR1 and CDR2 (germline): MGHRA, YSYEKL. The chain's CDR3 is CASSLRGTGEFRTEAFF. For the CDR3, the DNA is TGCGCCAGCAGCCTCCGCGGGACAGGGGAGTTTCGCACTGAAGCTTTCTTT.

This clonotype appeared a few times. V is TRBV24-1 and J is TRBJ1-5; perhaps TRBD1 as D (6 bases). V dropped 9 bases and J dropped 7 bases, with 15 bases sitting between them. The CDR3 is 13 amino acids. The germline V gene has CDR1 KGHDR and CDR2 SFDVKD. The CDR3 DNA sequence: TGTGCCACCGTTAACAGGGCCGGGCAGCCCCAGCATTTT. Protein: CATVNRAGQPQHF.

This clonotype was seen at least ten times. The chain links TRBV6-5 to TRBJ1-6, with D maybe TRBD1 (6 bases). CDR3 size: 16 residues. V was clipped by 1 base and J by 9 bases, with 16 bases between them. The V gene's germline CDR1 is MNHEY and CDR2 SVGAGI. Here the CDR3 DNA reads TGTGCCAGCAGTTACTTACAGGGAGATGGTAGTTCACCCCTCCACTTT. Residues: CASSYLQGDGSSPLHF.

This clonotype was found many times. In DNA, the CDR3 is TGTGCCAGCAGCGTAGATGGAGGAGCGGGACTCTACAATGAGCAGTTCTTC. Residues: CASSVDGGAGLYNEQFF. This chain joins TRBV9 and TRBJ2-1, with 7 bases aligning to TRBD2. The CDR3 contains 17 residues. CDR1 and CDR2 from the germline V gene are SGDLS and YYNGEE. Trimming took 0 bases from V and 3 from J; bases not matched to a gene: 9.

V usage is TRBV12-3 or TRBV12-4 and J usage is TRBJ2-1; 12 bases map to TRBD2. The length of the CDR3 is 17 residues. V shed 2 bases and J 8 bases; nucleotides not matched to a gene: 10. CDR3 sequence reads: CASSLLASGGAVDEQFF. CDR3 bases: TGTGCCAGCAGTTTACTGGCTAGCGGGGGGGCTGTGGATGAGCAGTTCTTC.

The CDR3 region is CASSLWRFVRSTDTQYF. The CDR3 nucleotides are TGTGCCAGCAGCTTATGGAGGTTCGTCCGGAGCACAGATACGCAGTATTTT. V is TRBV7-8 and J is TRBJ2-3; possibly TRBD2 for D (5 bases). V gave up 2 bases and J gave up 0 bases, with 15 bases separating them. Germline V gene lookup returns CDR1 SGHVS and CDR2 FQNEAQ. The CDR3 has 17 amino acids.

To note about this clonotype: A much larger clone differs from this one at a single base, so this may be a read error. This chain uses TRBV6-6 with TRBJ1-1; tentative D call: TRBD1 (5 bases). Germline V lookup: CDR1 MNHNY, CDR2 SVGAGI (reference sequence). Trimming shortened V by 7 bases and J by 1 base, and 7 bases separated the two germline ends. This CDR3 comprises 12 residues. CDR3: CASNQGNTEAFF. CDR3 DNA sequence: TGTGCCAGCAACCAGGGGAACACTGAAGCTTTCTTT.

This clonotype has just a few counts. This chain's CDR3 is CASSERPVSISEQFF. CDR3 DNA sequence: TGCGCCAGCAGTGAGAGGCCAGTCAGCATTAGTGAGCAGTTCTTC. The rearrangement uses TRBV10-2 and TRBJ2-1, with no clear D. Germline CDR1 WSHSY, CDR2 SAAADI. Trimming left V 2 bases short and J 9 bases short, with 17 bases between. The CDR3 is made up of 15 amino acids.